This T cell receptor (beta chain) was sequenced during a study of shared clonotypes between healthy human individuals. Naive CD45RA+ and memory CD45RA-negative subsets were split from CD4+ cells. General observations from the study: A reduction in generation probabilities was seen for non-shared clonotypes relative to those shared by all four donors. Tissues were not sampled, only blood, and their repertoires likely differ.

Repertoires were generated with immunoSEQ multiplex PCR, while TCRdb's copy carries only in-frame clones and drops some. The sample has around 720,000 clones, roughly 72% seen once; the top ten hold about 1.8%. Only a few counts were recorded for this clone. The target antigen is unknown. Other nucleotide sequences from this sample produce the same CDR3. The source is a woman aged 25 to 39 in good health. The sequenced material came from memory CD4+ T cells sorted from blood. Subset denoted: CD45RA-negative fraction.

The CDR3 is CASSSGASGNTIYF. For the CDR3, the DNA is TGCGCCAGCAGCTCAGGGGCCTCTGGAAACACCATATATTTT. V usage is TRBV5-1 and J usage is TRBJ1-3; TRBD1 might be the D (6 bases). This CDR3 is built from 14 residues. Looked up from germline, CDR1 is SGHRS and CDR2 is YFSETQ. Trimming took 3 bases from V and 0 from J, leaving 7 bases between them.